These 13 T cell receptor beta chains were all obtained from the same sample, sequenced in a study of identical twins. MiXCR, run by TCRdb on the 5' RACE reads, gives a single entry per CDR3 protein. The repertoire consists of fewer than 250,000 distinct CDR3 sequences, with around 10% occurring once and the leading ten covering roughly 5%. Input material: memory (CD45RO+) T cells sorted from blood. Receptor source: a woman in her late teens or twenties in good health.

In the case of this clonotype: This may be a read error, as it is one base from a much larger clone. The genes are TRBV20-1 and TRBJ2-1; D is perhaps TRBD2 (6 bases). Germline-derived CDR1 and CDR2 are DFQATT and SNEGSKA (reference sequence). The CDR3 has 14 amino acids. CDR3 sequence: CNVSGSVGYNEQFF. The DNA of the CDR3 is TGCAATGTTTCCGGGAGTGTGGGCTACAATGAGCAGTTCTTC.

This clonotype was observed a few times. The genes are TRBV6-5 and TRBJ2-2; a weak D match, TRBD2 (5 bases). Germline V gene lookup returns CDR1 MNHEY and CDR2 SVGAGI. The CDR3 has 16 amino acids. V lost 0 bases and J 4 bases, leaving 12 bases between the germline ends. The CDR3 region is CASSYSYGVGTGELFF. The CDR3 coding sequence is TGTGCCAGCAGTTACTCGTACGGGGTCGGCACCGGGGAGCTGTTTTTT.

There are a few counts of this clonotype. The chain links TRBV5-1 to TRBJ2-7, with a tentative D call TRBD2 (6 bases). The germline V gene encodes CDR1 SGHRS and CDR2 YFSETQ. Trimming took 0 bases from V and 6 from J, leaving 10 bases between them. The CDR3 is 13 amino acids. CDR3 nucleotide sequence: TGCGCCAGCAGCTTGGGTGCGGGGCGCGAGCAGTACTTC. Translation: CASSLGAGREQYF.

This clonotype turned up a few times. The rearrangement joins TRBV19 to TRBJ2-6; D is undetermined. The germline CDR1 and CDR2 sequences are LNHDA and SQIVND (reference sequence). CDR3 length: 12 amino acids. V dropped 9 bases and J dropped 3 bases, with 6 bases sitting between them. CDR3 sequence (DNA): TGTGCCAGCCGTGATGGGGCCAACGTCCTGACTTTC. Translated, it gives CASRDGANVLTF.

This clonotype was detected only a few times. The gene calls are TRBV10-3 and TRBJ1-2; D is unresolved. Trimming cost V 3 bases and J 5 bases, with 16 bases left between them. Germline-derived CDR1 and CDR2 are ENHRY and SYGVKD. The CDR3 consists of 15 residues. CDR3 sequence (DNA): TGTGCCATCAGTGAATCTGGCGGGGATAGGTATGGCTACACCTTC. This gives the protein CAISESGGDRYGYTF.

This clonotype appeared a few times. The chain carries TRBV20-1 and TRBJ2-4; D ambiguous. The CDR3 has 13 residues. Germline V gives CDR1 DFQATT, CDR2 SNEGSKA (reference sequence). The V end lost 6 bases, the J end lost 0 bases, and 9 bases lay between the germline ends. CDR3: CSAGSGAKNIQYF. The CDR3 DNA is TGCAGTGCGGGCAGTGGAGCCAAAAACATTCAGTACTTC.

The rearrangement uses TRBV5-6 and TRBJ2-7; 8 nucleotides align to TRBD1. This CDR3 is built from 14 residues. In germline, CDR1 is SGHDT, CDR2 YYEEEE. J lost 3 bases, V lost 0 bases, and 2 bases had no gene match. The CDR3 here is CASSLATGVYEQYF. As DNA, the CDR3 is TGTGCCAGCAGCTTGGCGACAGGGGTCTACGAGCAGTACTTC.

The chain couples TRBV7-2 to TRBJ2-3; 9 bases are shared with TRBD2. The CDR3 has 14 amino acids. Germline V gene lookup returns CDR1 SGHTA and CDR2 FQGNSA. J was trimmed by 8 bases and V by 3 bases; bases with no gene match: 6. CDR3 DNA sequence: TGTGCCAGCAGCTTTAGGCGAGCGGGGGGTACGCAGTATTTT. Amino acids: CASSFRRAGGTQYF.

The gene calls are TRBV19 and TRBJ2-1, with D possibly matching TRBD1 (5 bases). The CDR3 is 10 residues long. Germline V gene sequence: CDR1 LNHDA, CDR2 SQIVND (reference sequence). V lost 5 bases and J 14 bases, leaving 10 bases between the germline ends. CDR3 sequence reads: CASSPGSEFF. The CDR3 DNA reads TGTGCCAGTAGTCCAGGGTCGGAGTTCTTC.

The chain carries TRBV3-1 and TRBJ1-1; 9 nucleotides agree with TRBD1. The CDR3 spans 16 residues. In germline, CDR1 is LGHDT, CDR2 YNNKEL (reference sequence). V lost 6 bases and J lost 0; bases outside the gene matches: 8. The CDR3 protein is CASRKMGTGLNTEAFF. In nucleotides, the CDR3 is TGTGCCAGCAGAAAGATGGGGACAGGGTTGAACACTGAAGCTTTCTTT. The full variable domain, in which reference TRBV3-1 and TRBJ1-1 provide the parts outside the CDR3, is DTAVSQTPKYLVTQMGNDKSIKCEQNLGHDTMYWYKQDSKKFLKIMFSYNNKELIINETVPNRFSPKSPDKAHLNLHINSLELGDSAVYFCASRKMGTGLNTEAFFGQGTRLTVV.

The chain joins TRBV3-1 to TRBJ2-1, with 8 nucleotides matching TRBD2. The ends lost 4 bases at V and 7 bases at J; junction bases unmatched: 12. CDR3 size: 16 residues. CDR1 is LGHDT, CDR2 YNNKEL, per germline (reference sequence). In nucleotides, the CDR3 is TGTGCCAGCAGCCCTATGGGGCGGGGGGCCGAAAATGAGCAGTTCTTC. It is translated as CASSPMGRGAENEQFF.

This clonotype is medium-sized in the sample. The CDR3 DNA reads TGCAGCGTTGAAGAGTTGAAGGGCCACACTGAAGCTTTCTTT. This translates into CSVEELKGHTEAFF. The chain links TRBV29-1 to TRBJ1-1; no reliable D call. V lost 0 bases and J lost 3, with 11 bases in between. CDR1 is SQVTM and CDR2 is ANQGSEA in the germline V gene. The CDR3 runs to 14 residues.

V is TRBV5-8 and J is TRBJ2-4; possible D gene TRBD2, 6 bases. The CDR3 runs 14 residues. The ends were cut back, 2 bases at V and 4 bases at J, with 10 bases in the middle. Germline V CDR1 and CDR2: SGHTS, YDEGEE. This chain's CDR3 is CASSFPGRKNIQYF. CDR3 nucleotides: TGTGCCAGCAGCTTTCCAGGGAGGAAAAACATTCAGTACTTC.